Following are 16 T cell receptor beta chains from one sample sequenced in a study of shared T cell receptors in the human thymus. TCRdb keeps only in-frame clones here, not all; method: immunoSEQ multiplex PCR. The sample lists under 700,000 clones, around three quarters occurring once. In addition, the sample was reused for a study of human thymus T cells.

The sequenced material came from thymocytes. Receptor source: a boy under two years old with a congenital heart defect.

The chain couples TRBV15 to TRBJ2-5; 7 bases agree with TRBD2. This CDR3 has 17 amino acids. Per the germline V gene, CDR1 is LNHNV and CDR2 is YYDKDF (reference sequence). After removal of 6 bases from V and 0 bases from J, the junction contained 13 bases not matched to a gene. This CDR3 is CATSRPESGEYQETQYF. The CDR3 DNA follows: TGTGCCACCAGTAGACCCGAGAGCGGGGAGTACCAAGAGACCCAGTACTTC. Drawing the rest from reference TRBV15 and TRBJ2-5, the complete variable domain is DAMVIQNPRYQVTQFGKPVTLSCSQTLNHNVMYWYQQKSSQAPKLLFHYYDKDFNNEADTPDNFQSRRPNTSFCFLDIRSPGLGDTAMYLCATSRPESGEYQETQYFGPGTRLLVL.

The chain is built from TRBV10-3 and TRBJ2-3, with 12 positions matching TRBD2. The CDR3 loop spans 15 amino acids. The V gene end was trimmed by 10 bases and the J gene end by 5 bases; junction bases not matched to a gene: 10. Germline V gene lookup returns CDR1 ENHRY and CDR2 SYGVKD. DNA for the CDR3: TGTGCCACAAGACTAGCGGGAGATGCCATAGATACGCAGTATTTT. Translating gives CATRLAGDAIDTQYF.

The rearrangement uses TRBV19 and TRBJ2-1; D is possibly TRBD1 (5 bases). CDR1 and CDR2 (germline): LNHDA, SQIVND (reference sequence). CDR3 length equals 14 residues. Deletions cut 3 bases from V and 9 bases from J, with 15 bases between. Written as DNA, the CDR3 is TGTGCCAGTAGTATTCAGGGCACCGACGGTGAGCAGTTCTTC. This translates into CASSIQGTDGEQFF.

The chain couples TRBV25-1 to TRBJ2-7; D is possibly TRBD2 (5 bases). V lost 5 bases and J lost 6, with 23 bases in between. Per the germline V gene, CDR1 is MGHDK and CDR2 is SYGVNS. The CDR3 totals 16 residues. The DNA for the CDR3 is TGTGCCAGCAGTTCTCGAGGTGGCCTCCATCGGGGCGAGCAGTACTTC. It yields the protein CASSSRGGLHRGEQYF.

The genes are TRBV7-2 and TRBJ1-4; tentatively, D is TRBD1 (6 bases). The germline V and J ends were trimmed by 7 bases and 7 bases, with 16 bases remaining between them. Germline CDR1 is SGHTA and CDR2 is FQGNSA. This CDR3 is 14 amino acids long. The CDR3 loop reads CASTQVGGREKLFF. The CDR3 bases are TGTGCCAGCACCCAAGTGGGGGGGCGTGAAAAACTGTTTTTT. Together with reference TRBV7-2 and TRBJ1-4, the CDR3 gives the full variable domain: GAGVSQSPSNKVTEKGKDVELRCDPISGHTALYWYRQSLGQGLEFLIYFQGNSAPDKSGLPSDRFSAERTGGSVSTLTIQRTQQEDSAVYLCASTQVGGREKLFFGSGTQLSVL.

J is TRBJ2-7 and V is TRBV5-1; TRBD2 aligns across 13 bases. This CDR3 is built from 17 residues. With 3 bases clipped from V and 4 bases from J, the junction kept 10 bases outside the gene matches. CDR1 and CDR2 from the germline V gene are SGHRS and YFSETQ. CDR3 sequence: CASSSDTSGRAVYEQYF. The CDR3 bases are TGCGCCAGCAGCTCTGATACTAGCGGGAGGGCTGTATACGAGCAGTACTTC.

This clone showed up just a few times. The chain is built from TRBV7-9 and TRBJ1-3; D is possibly TRBD1 (6 bases). Trimming took off 0 bases at V and 0 bases at J, with 12 bases between the two ends. CDR3 length: 17 amino acids. In germline, CDR1 is SEHNR, CDR2 FQNEAQ (reference sequence). CDR3 DNA sequence: TGTGCCAGCAGCTTAGCATCCAGGGGCTCCTCTGGAAACACCATATATTTT. Translation gives CASSLASRGSSGNTIYF.

V usage is TRBV30 and J usage is TRBJ2-7, with 13 nucleotides matching TRBD2. There are 16 residues in the CDR3. The germline V gene encodes CDR1 GTSNPN and CDR2 SVGIG (reference sequence). With V trimmed by 7 bases and J by 1 base, 10 bases remained unmatched. The CDR3 sequence: CAFRTSGSIGSYEQYF. The CDR3 DNA reads TGTGCCTTTCGGACTAGCGGGAGCATCGGGTCCTACGAGCAGTACTTC. Supplemented by reference TRBV30 and TRBJ2-7, the full variable domain reads SQTIHQWPATLVQPVGSPLSLECTVEGTSNPNLYWYRQAAGRGLQLLFYSVGIGQISSEVPQNLSASRPQDRQFILSSKKLLLSDSGFYLCAFRTSGSIGSYEQYFGPGTRLTVT.

The chain links TRBV27 to TRBJ2-7; 9 nucleotides agree with TRBD1. The length of the CDR3 is 16 residues. V shed 4 bases, J shed 2 bases, and the junction held 9 bases outside the gene matches. Germline loops: CDR1 MNHEY, CDR2 SMNVEV (reference sequence). The CDR3 loop is CASSSPSDRGTYEQYF. For the CDR3, the DNA is TGTGCCAGCAGTTCGCCATCGGACAGGGGAACCTACGAGCAGTACTTC.

V usage is TRBV11-2 and J usage is TRBJ2-3; D is unresolved. The CDR3 runs 13 residues. The V end was cut by 3 bases, the J end by 2 bases, with 6 bases between. Per the germline V gene, CDR1 is SGHAT and CDR2 is FQNNGV. The CDR3 is CASSLVATDTQYF. As DNA, the CDR3 is TGTGCCAGCAGCTTGGTGGCCACAGATACGCAGTATTTT.

This rearrangement joins TRBV6-4 to TRBJ1-5; D perhaps matches TRBD1 (5 bases). This CDR3 is 13 amino acids long. The germline V and J ends were trimmed by 5 bases and 7 bases, with 12 bases remaining between them. In germline, CDR1 is MRHNA, CDR2 SNTAGT. The CDR3 sequence: CASSSREGQPQHF. For the CDR3, the DNA is TGTGCCAGCAGTTCCAGGGAGGGGCAGCCCCAGCATTTT.

This chain links TRBV29-1 with TRBJ1-4; D possibly corresponds to TRBD1 (6 bases). Germline V lookup: CDR1 SQVTM, CDR2 ANQGSEA. V lost 7 bases, J lost 4 bases, and 13 bases lay in between. The length of the CDR3 is 13 residues. Here the CDR3 DNA reads TGCAGCGCCTCGGAAGGGGGTAATGAAAAACTGTTTTTT. Amino acids: CSASEGGNEKLFF.

The J gene is TRBJ1-1, the V gene TRBV6-5, with 11 bases fitting TRBD1. V lost 6 bases to trimming and J lost 4 bases; unmatched junction nucleotides: 7. Germline V gene sequence: CDR1 MNHEY, CDR2 SVGAGI. The CDR3 is 15 amino acids. The CDR3: CASSKDRGQGTEAFF. The CDR3 nucleotides are TGTGCCAGCAGCAAGGACAGGGGGCAGGGCACTGAAGCTTTCTTT.

The V call is TRBV5-1, the J call TRBJ2-5; 12 nucleotides align to TRBD2. The germline gives CDR1 SGHRS, CDR2 YFSETQ. The ends lost 4 bases at V and 3 bases at J; junction bases unmatched: 4. The CDR3 sequence is 15 residues long. This CDR3 is CASSPLAGGEETQYF. Here the CDR3 DNA reads TGCGCCAGCAGCCCTCTAGCGGGAGGGGAAGAGACCCAGTACTTC.

The chain joins TRBV30 to TRBJ2-7; a weak D match, TRBD2 (6 bases). V lost 0 bases to trimming and J lost 4 bases, with 13 bases between them. This CDR3 has 14 amino acids. The germline gives CDR1 GTSNPN, CDR2 SVGIG (reference sequence). Written as DNA, the CDR3 is TGTGCCTGGAGTGTAAGGGACTTATCTTACGAGCAGTACTTC. This encodes CAWSVRDLSYEQYF.

This chain connects TRBV6-5 to TRBJ2-5, with 7 positions matching TRBD2. With 9 bases clipped from V and 1 base from J, the junction kept 11 bases outside the gene matches. This CDR3 spans 15 amino acids. The germline gives CDR1 MNHEY, CDR2 SVGAGI. CDR3 region: CASLEAGRPQETQYF. The DNA of the CDR3 is TGTGCCAGTCTAGAAGCGGGACGACCCCAAGAGACCCAGTACTTC.